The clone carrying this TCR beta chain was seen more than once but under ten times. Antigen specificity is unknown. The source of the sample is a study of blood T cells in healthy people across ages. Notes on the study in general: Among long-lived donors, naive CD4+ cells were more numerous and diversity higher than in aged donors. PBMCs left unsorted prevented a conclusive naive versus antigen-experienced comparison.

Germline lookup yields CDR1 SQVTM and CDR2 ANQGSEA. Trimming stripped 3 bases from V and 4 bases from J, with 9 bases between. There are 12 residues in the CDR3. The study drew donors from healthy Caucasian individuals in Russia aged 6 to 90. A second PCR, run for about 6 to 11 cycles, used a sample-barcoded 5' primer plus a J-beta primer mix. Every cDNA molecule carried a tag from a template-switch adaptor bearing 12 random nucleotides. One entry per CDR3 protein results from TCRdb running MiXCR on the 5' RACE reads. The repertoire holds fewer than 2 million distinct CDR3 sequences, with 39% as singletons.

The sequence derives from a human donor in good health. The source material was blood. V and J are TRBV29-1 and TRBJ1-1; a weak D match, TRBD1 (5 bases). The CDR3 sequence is CSVDEGSTEAFF. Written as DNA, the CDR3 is TGCAGCGTTGATGAGGGGTCCACTGAAGCTTTCTTT.